A single sample gave rise to the 26 T cell receptor beta chains below, sequenced in a study of blood T cell repertoires in COVID-19. Profiled with immunoSEQ multiplex PCR; TCRdb holds only in-frame clones, not every one. The data contain 200,000 or so clones, almost 80% of them singletons. The specimen sequenced was peripheral blood. The receptors derive from a man aged 55 to 69 with active or convalescent COVID-19.

The chain uses TRBV6-2 or TRBV6-3 and TRBJ1-5; TRBD1 is a possible D gene (6 bases). The V gene lost 2 bases and the J gene lost 2 bases, with 10 bases spanning the gap. Germline assignment: CDR1 MNHEY and CDR2 SVGEGT. The CDR3 runs to 15 residues. The CDR3 sequence is CASSYLQGGNQPQHF. CDR3 bases: TGTGCCAGCAGTTACCTACAGGGAGGCAATCAGCCCCAGCATTTT.

The V gene is TRBV7-9, the J gene TRBJ1-3, with 10 bases lining up with TRBD1. CDR1 and CDR2 (germline): SEHNR, FQNEAQ (reference sequence). The CDR3 consists of 18 residues. The J segment lost 1 base and the V segment lost 4 bases, leaving 10 bases of the junction unmatched. In DNA, the CDR3 is TGTGCCAGCAGCTCCCCGGGATTGGACAGGGGGTCTGGAAACACCATATATTTT. Protein sequence: CASSSPGLDRGSGNTIYF.

This chain uses TRBV5-6 with TRBJ2-1; D might be TRBD1 (6 bases). CDR3 size: 19 residues. V was cut by 1 base and J by 7 bases, with 27 bases left in between. CDR1 and CDR2 (germline): SGHDT, YYEEEE. CDR3: CASSLRRRSRGYSGNEQFF. CDR3 bases: TGTGCCAGCAGCTTGCGTAGGAGGTCCAGGGGCTACTCGGGGAATGAGCAGTTCTTC.

The gene calls are TRBV7-9 and TRBJ2-7, with a tentative D call TRBD2 (5 bases). The CDR3 runs to 14 residues. V lost 5 bases, J lost 0 bases, and 11 bases lay in between. Germline values: CDR1 SEHNR, CDR2 FQNEAQ (reference sequence). This CDR3 is CASSRRGPSYEQYF. The CDR3 bases are TGTGCCAGCAGCCGACGGGGTCCCTCCTACGAGCAGTACTTC.

The rearrangement links TRBV20-1 to TRBJ1-1; 7 bases are shared with TRBD1. From germline, CDR1 is DFQATT and CDR2 SNEGSKA (reference sequence). The CDR3 loop spans 10 amino acids. After removal of 3 bases from V and 11 bases from J, the junction contained 3 bases not matched to a gene. The DNA for the CDR3 is TGCAGTGCTAGTACAGGGGATGCTTTCTTT. This gives the protein CSASTGDAFF.

The CDR3 reads CASSYRTGEGEQYF. The CDR3, as DNA: TGTGCCAGCAGCTATAGGACAGGGGAAGGCGAGCAGTACTTC. The chain recombines TRBV7-9 with TRBJ2-7; 9 bases match TRBD1. CDR3 length: 14 amino acids. After removal of 4 bases from V and 6 bases from J, the junction contained 7 bases not matched to a gene. CDR1 is SEHNR and CDR2 is FQNEAQ in the germline V gene (reference sequence).

The chain employs TRBV5-8 and TRBJ1-5; 8 bases are a match to TRBD1. Germline values: CDR1 SGHTS, CDR2 YDEGEE. J lost 6 bases, V lost 4 bases, and 12 bases had no gene match. CDR3 length equals 16 residues. In DNA form, the CDR3 reads TGTGCCAGCAGCAAAAACAGGGGGGGGTTGGGTCAGCCCCAGCATTTT. Its translation is CASSKNRGGLGQPQHF.

V usage is TRBV19 and J usage is TRBJ2-3; no definite D call. V was shortened by 5 bases and J by 6 bases, with 3 bases between the two germline ends. The germline V gene has CDR1 LNHDA and CDR2 SQIVND (reference sequence). The CDR3 loop spans 10 amino acids. For the CDR3, the DNA is TGTGCCAGTAGTGGCGATACGCAGTATTTT. This codes for CASSGDTQYF.

This clone was found a few times. The CDR3 reads CASSLRSGDTYEQYF. As DNA, the CDR3 is TGTGCCAGCAGCTTACGGTCAGGGGATACCTACGAGCAGTACTTC. The chain has TRBV11-3 and TRBJ2-7; a weak D match, TRBD1 (6 bases). There are 15 residues in the CDR3. The germline gives CDR1 SGHNT, CDR2 YENEEA. The V gene lost 2 bases and the J gene lost 2 bases, with 13 bases spanning the gap.

The chain combines TRBV27 with TRBJ2-1; 12 bases are shared with TRBD2. The germline V gene has CDR1 MNHEY and CDR2 SMNVEV (reference sequence). Unmatched junction bases numbered 7, after V lost 4 bases and J lost 9 bases. The length of the CDR3 is 15 residues. The CDR3 DNA is TGTGCCAGCAGTTGGACTAGCGGGACTATGGGTGAGCAGTTCTTC. Its translation: CASSWTSGTMGEQFF.

The chain has TRBV18 and TRBJ1-2; TRBD1 aligns across 9 bases. This CDR3 has 16 residues. From germline, CDR1 is KGHSH and CDR2 LQKENI. Trimming removed 5 bases from V and 4 bases from J; junction bases left unmatched: 11. CDR3 protein: CASSAEQGAEVYGYTF. The CDR3 coding sequence is TGTGCCAGCTCAGCGGAACAGGGGGCGGAGGTCTATGGCTACACCTTC.

The V call is TRBV29-1, the J call TRBJ1-3; a possible D gene is TRBD1 (5 bases). CDR1 is SQVTM and CDR2 is ANQGSEA in the germline V gene. The CDR3 contains 17 residues. Trimming pared 0 bases from V and 1 base from J, leaving 16 bases between. CDR3 bases: TGCAGCGTTGAAGATCTTCAGGAGGGGCCTTCTGGAAACACCATATATTTT. Residues: CSVEDLQEGPSGNTIYF.

This chain links TRBV15 with TRBJ1-1; D unclear. This CDR3 comprises 13 residues. Trimming stripped 2 bases from V and 7 bases from J, with 11 bases between. Germline CDR1 LNHNV, CDR2 YYDKDF (reference sequence). This CDR3 reads CATSRSPTNEAFF. The DNA for the CDR3 is TGTGCCACCAGCAGATCGCCGACAAATGAAGCTTTCTTT.

This chain joins TRBV28 and TRBJ2-7, with a tentative D call TRBD2 (6 bases). CDR1 and CDR2 from the germline V gene are MDHEN and SYDVKM. The CDR3 is made up of 13 amino acids. V was cut by 6 bases and J by 6 bases, with 15 bases left in between. The CDR3 loop reads CASRAPAGREQYF. CDR3 nucleotide sequence: TGTGCCAGCAGGGCCCCTGCGGGACGCGAGCAGTACTTC.

The chain couples TRBV20-1 to TRBJ2-1; D might be TRBD2 (6 bases). Trimming left V 2 bases short and J 9 bases short, with 8 bases between. CDR1 is DFQATT, CDR2 SNEGSKA, per germline (reference sequence). This CDR3 has 11 residues. CDR3 loop: CSARRDFEQFF. The CDR3 nucleotides are TGCAGTGCTAGACGGGACTTTGAGCAGTTCTTC.

V and J are TRBV27 and TRBJ1-1; D perhaps matches TRBD1 (6 bases). The CDR3 is made up of 13 amino acids. V was trimmed by 3 bases and J by 1 base, leaving 6 bases between them. Germline V gene data show CDR1 as MNHEY and CDR2 as SMNVEV (reference sequence). The DNA for the CDR3 is TGTGCCAGCAGTTTGGGACAGAACACTGAAGCTTTCTTT. Translation: CASSLGQNTEAFF.

In this sample, this clone turned up a few times. The chain is built from TRBV7-2 and TRBJ1-1; 7 bases match TRBD1. The CDR3 totals 14 residues. The germline V gene encodes CDR1 SGHTA and CDR2 FQGNSA. The trim removed 7 bases at V and 7 bases at J, leaving 12 bases unmatched. DNA for the CDR3: TGTGCCAGCACCCTATTGACAGGGTTATTTGAAGCTTTCTTT. It specifies CASTLLTGLFEAFF.

V and J are TRBV5-1 and TRBJ1-1; a weak D match, TRBD1 (5 bases). The CDR3 extends over 14 amino acids. Trimming pared 4 bases from V and 5 bases from J, leaving 15 bases between. CDR1 and CDR2 from the germline V gene are SGHRS and YFSETQ. The CDR3 reads CASSTGTRGTEAFF. CDR3 bases: TGCGCCAGCAGCACCGGGACTCGGGGGACTGAAGCTTTCTTT.

V gene TRBV4-2 combines with J gene TRBJ2-1, with 7 bases matching TRBD1. The CDR3 has 17 amino acids. Germline V lookup: CDR1 LGHNA, CDR2 YNFKEQ. V was pared by 3 bases and J by 7 bases, with 15 bases of the junction left unmatched. CDR3: CASSHARGLVSRNEQFF. The CDR3 DNA reads as TGTGCCAGCAGCCACGCTAGGGGGCTAGTCAGTCGGAATGAGCAGTTCTTC.

This rearrangement joins TRBV19 to TRBJ1-5; D is perhaps TRBD1 (5 bases). Trimming cost V 5 bases and J 6 bases, with 11 bases left between them. Germline V CDR1 and CDR2: LNHDA, SQIVND (reference sequence). This CDR3 has 13 amino acids. The CDR3 DNA reads TGTGCCAGTAGTCCAGGGCTAAGTCAGCCCCAGCATTTT. Residues: CASSPGLSQPQHF.

This clone was counted a single time. The chain is built from TRBV7-8 and TRBJ1-5, with 7 bases aligning to TRBD1. The germline CDR1 and CDR2 sequences are SGHVS and FQNEAQ. The CDR3 sequence is 17 residues long. Unmatched junction bases numbered 14, after V lost 5 bases and J lost 4 bases. This CDR3 reads CASSPDPRDSFNQPQHF. The CDR3 DNA reads TGTGCCAGCAGCCCCGACCCCCGGGACAGTTTTAATCAGCCCCAGCATTTT.

The chain recombines TRBV6-5 with TRBJ2-7, with a possible D match to TRBD2 (7 bases). V was cut by 1 base and J by 3 bases, with 13 bases left in between. CDR1 and CDR2 from the germline V gene are MNHEY and SVGAGI. CDR3 length equals 15 residues. The CDR3 is CASSYWGGAGYEQYF. The DNA for the CDR3 is TGTGCCAGCAGTTACTGGGGGGGGGCCGGCTACGAGCAGTACTTC.

This clone was seen a handful of times. The V and J genes are TRBV29-1 and TRBJ2-5; possible D gene TRBD1, 5 bases. Trimming left V 3 bases short and J 3 bases short, with 14 bases between. The CDR3 covers 14 residues. Germline loops: CDR1 SQVTM, CDR2 ANQGSEA. CDR3 protein: CSVEREGAKETQYF. In nucleotides, the CDR3 is TGCAGCGTTGAGAGAGAAGGGGCTAAAGAGACCCAGTACTTC.

This clone came up a few times. The V gene is TRBV5-4, the J gene TRBJ1-1; TRBD1 agrees at 9 bases. V dropped 4 bases and J dropped 6; count of bases not matched to a gene: 7. The germline V gene has CDR1 SGHNT and CDR2 YYREEE (reference sequence). There are 14 residues in the CDR3. The CDR3 DNA reads TGTGCCAGCAGCGATAGACAGGGGGTCCCTGAAGCTTTCTTT. It yields the protein CASSDRQGVPEAFF.

This clone was found a few times. The chain uses TRBV5-1 and TRBJ2-7; 9 positions match TRBD1. The V and J ends lost 1 base and 3 bases, in that order; junction bases with no gene match: 2. CDR1 is SGHRS and CDR2 is YFSETQ in the germline V gene. The CDR3 runs to 14 residues. The CDR3 sequence is CASSLTGGNYEQYF. Here the CDR3 DNA reads TGCGCCAGCAGCTTGACAGGGGGCAACTACGAGCAGTACTTC. Looking up the rest from reference TRBV5-1 and TRBJ2-7 gives the full variable domain: KAGVTQTPRYLIKTRGQQVTLSCSPISGHRSVSWYQQTPGQGLQFLFEYFSETQRNKGNFPGRFSGRQFSNSRSEMNVSTLELGDSALYLCASSLTGGNYEQYFGPGTRLTVT.

The genes are TRBV2 and TRBJ2-3; D might be TRBD2 (6 bases). The germline gives CDR1 SNHLY, CDR2 FYNNEI. The CDR3 covers 15 residues. The V gene lost 4 bases and the J gene lost 5 bases, with 16 bases spanning the gap. As DNA, the CDR3 is TGTGCCAGCAGTGGACTAGATCCCCCCAGAGATACGCAGTATTTT. The encoded protein is CASSGLDPPRDTQYF.